One T cell receptor beta chain is described in this entry. Libraries were prepared by immunoSEQ multiplex PCR; TCRdb keeps only in-frame clonotypes and omits some of them. This table has about 66,000 clones, roughly 87% appearing once. The V segment lost 5 bases and the J segment 2 bases; nucleotides outside the gene matches: 8. The CDR3 length is 17 residues. Germline CDR1 reads SGHDT; CDR2 reads YYEEEE. The sample is drawn from a study of T cell responses to AZD1222 COVID-19 vaccine. V gene TRBV5-6 combines with J gene TRBJ2-5; 14 bases are shared with TRBD2. The sample was peripheral blood, taken on day 0 of AZD1222 vaccination. The receptor comes from an adult in good health. CDR3: CASSSGTSGGHQETQYF. In DNA form, the CDR3 reads TGTGCCAGCAGTTCCGGGACTAGCGGGGGACATCAAGAGACCCAGTACTTC.